Each of the 21 T cell receptor beta chains below was sequenced from the same sample in a study of blood T cell repertoires in COVID-19. Clones were sequenced by immunoSEQ multiplex PCR, and TCRdb holds only the in-frame ones, with some missing. Here the sample spans about 70,000 clones, more than 80% being singletons. The specimen was peripheral blood. These receptors were obtained from an older man with acute or convalescent COVID-19.

This clone was recorded only once. The chain has TRBV5-4 and TRBJ1-2; 7 nucleotides match TRBD1. The CDR3 loop spans 13 amino acids. CDR1 SGHNT and CDR2 YYREEE come from the germline V gene (reference sequence). The trim removed 6 bases at V and 6 bases at J, leaving 8 bases unmatched. The CDR3 DNA sequence: TGTGCCAGCACCTCGAGGGGGCGAGATGGCTACACCTTC. It is translated as CASTSRGRDGYTF.

This clone was seen once. The genes are TRBV4-2 and TRBJ2-1, with a weak D call TRBD1 (6 bases). V was pared by 0 bases and J by 6 bases, with 9 bases between. The CDR3 runs 14 residues. CDR1 is LGHNA and CDR2 is YNFKEQ in the germline V gene. CDR3 DNA: TGTGCCAGCAGCCAAGATCGAGGGGGCAATGAGCAGTTCTTC. Encoded protein: CASSQDRGGNEQFF.

The V gene is TRBV27, the J gene TRBJ2-3; D call uncertain. This CDR3 region has 11 residues. Germline V gives CDR1 MNHEY, CDR2 SMNVEV (reference sequence). Trimming cost V 9 bases and J 2 bases, with 6 bases left between them. As DNA, the CDR3 is TGTGCCAGTCAGATCACAGATACGCAGTATTTT. As protein: CASQITDTQYF.

This rearrangement joins TRBV6-5 to TRBJ1-2; 7 bases align to TRBD1. The V segment lost 2 bases and the J segment 6 bases; nucleotides outside the gene matches: 9. The CDR3 loop spans 15 amino acids. CDR1 is MNHEY, CDR2 SVGAGI, per germline. CDR3 coding DNA: TGTGCCAGCAGTTACATAGATGACAGGGTTGATGGCTACACCTTC. Amino acids: CASSYIDDRVDGYTF.

The chain has TRBV5-1 and TRBJ2-3, with 8 bases matching TRBD2. There are 17 residues in the CDR3. Germline CDR1 is SGHRS and CDR2 is YFSETQ. Germline trimming cut 0 bases from V and 2 bases from J; bases unmatched to any gene: 8. The CDR3 reads CASSLALAGLITDTQYF. The DNA of the CDR3 is TGCGCCAGCAGCTTGGCCTTAGCGGGACTTATCACAGATACGCAGTATTTT.

V gene TRBV6-5 combines with J gene TRBJ2-1, with a weak D call TRBD2 (5 bases). Germline lookup yields CDR1 MNHEY and CDR2 SVGAGI. This CDR3 region has 15 residues. V lost 0 bases and J lost 5, with 11 bases in between. CDR3 protein: CASSYSGAVDNEQFF. The DNA for the CDR3 is TGTGCCAGCAGTTACTCGGGAGCGGTTGACAATGAGCAGTTCTTC.

The chain carries TRBV7-2 and TRBJ1-6; no reliable D call. The CDR3 has 17 residues. V lost 1 base, J lost 2 bases, and 12 bases lay in between. Germline V gives CDR1 SGHTA, CDR2 FQGNSA. Here the CDR3 DNA reads TGTGCCAGCAGCTTAGGCGTCCATATAACCTATAATTCACCCCTCCACTTT. Its protein is CASSLGVHITYNSPLHF.

This chain joins TRBV5-4 and TRBJ2-2, with 12 bases matching TRBD2. This CDR3 has 17 residues. V shed 4 bases and J 6 bases; nucleotides not matched to a gene: 10. Looked up from germline, CDR1 is SGHNT and CDR2 is YYREEE (reference sequence). CDR3 residues: CASSGTSGGLGAGELFF. The CDR3 bases are TGTGCCAGCAGCGGAACTAGCGGGGGGCTTGGGGCCGGGGAGCTGTTTTTT.

The chain joins TRBV7-9 to TRBJ1-6; TRBD1 might be the D (5 bases). Trimming removed 2 bases at V and 10 bases at J, with 15 bases between. The CDR3 runs 15 residues. Germline V gene sequence: CDR1 SEHNR, CDR2 FQNEAQ (reference sequence). The CDR3 sequence is CASSLTFNRHSPLHF. CDR3 DNA sequence: TGTGCCAGCAGCTTAACTTTCAACAGGCACTCACCCCTCCACTTT.

V and J are TRBV3-1 (or the pseudogene TRBV3-2) and TRBJ1-4, with 7 bases identical to TRBD1. CDR1 and CDR2 from the germline V gene are LGHDT and YNNKEL (reference sequence). V lost 6 bases to trimming and J lost 0 bases; unmatched junction nucleotides: 13. This CDR3 spans 18 amino acids. This chain's CDR3 is CASRRRDRSFATNEKLFF. CDR3 nucleotide sequence: TGTGCCAGCAGGCGTCGGGACAGATCTTTTGCAACTAATGAAAAACTGTTTTTT.

The V and J genes are TRBV27 and TRBJ1-3; 7 bases fit TRBD1. The J segment lost 4 bases and the V segment lost 5 bases, leaving 2 bases of the junction unmatched. Germline CDR1 reads MNHEY; CDR2 reads SMNVEV (reference sequence). There are 13 residues in the CDR3. Here the CDR3 DNA reads TGTGCCAGCAGTGGGGGACAGGGAAACACCATATATTTT. Protein: CASSGGQGNTIYF.

The chain links TRBV2 to TRBJ2-2; 8 bases fit TRBD1. The V segment lost 6 bases and the J segment 5 bases; nucleotides outside the gene matches: 8. The germline CDR1 and CDR2 sequences are SNHLY and FYNNEI. This CDR3 region has 15 residues. CDR3 sequence reads: CASRGQGRGTGELFF. In nucleotides, the CDR3 is TGTGCCAGCAGAGGACAGGGTAGGGGAACCGGGGAGCTGTTTTTT.

The chain uses TRBV5-1 and TRBJ2-1, with D perhaps matching TRBD2 (6 bases). The CDR3 extends over 14 amino acids. Germline V gives CDR1 SGHRS, CDR2 YFSETQ. V was clipped by 0 bases and J by 7 bases, with 11 bases between them. The CDR3, as DNA: TGCGCCAGCAGCTTGGCCGGGGGTGGGAATGAGCAGTTCTTC. Amino acids: CASSLAGGGNEQFF.

The chain is built from TRBV28 and TRBJ1-2, with 10 bases fitting TRBD1. CDR3 length: 15 residues. The germline gives CDR1 MDHEN, CDR2 SYDVKM. The ends lost 6 bases at V and 6 bases at J; junction bases unmatched: 10. CDR3 in amino acids: CASSMDRGESHGYTF. CDR3 nucleotides: TGTGCCAGCAGCATGGACAGGGGGGAAAGCCATGGCTACACCTTC.

V is TRBV4-3 and J is TRBJ2-1; 7 bases align to TRBD1. J lost 1 base, V lost 0 bases, and 15 bases had no gene match. CDR1 and CDR2 (germline): LGHNA, YSLEER. CDR3 length equals 20 residues. CDR3 residues: CASSQEGAYRQGVSYNEQFF. CDR3 in DNA: TGCGCCAGCAGCCAAGAAGGGGCCTATCGCCAGGGGGTTTCCTACAATGAGCAGTTCTTC.

The rearrangement uses TRBV4-1 and TRBJ1-4; 7 bases map to TRBD1. V shed 4 bases, J shed 4 bases, and the junction held 6 bases outside the gene matches. Germline CDR1 reads MGHRA; CDR2 reads YSYEKL. CDR3 size: 15 residues. CDR3 sequence: CASSREGQFNEKLFF. The DNA for the CDR3 is TGCGCCAGCAGCCGCGAGGGACAGTTTAATGAAAAACTGTTTTTT.

J is TRBJ1-5 and V is TRBV28; D possibly corresponds to TRBD1 (5 bases). The germline gives CDR1 MDHEN, CDR2 SYDVKM. V was pared by 6 bases and J by 7 bases, with 10 bases between. This CDR3 region has 12 residues. CDR3 sequence: CASRVGVQPQHF. CDR3 nucleotides: TGTGCCAGCAGAGTAGGGGTCCAGCCCCAGCATTTT.

This clone was seen a single time. The rearrangement uses TRBV1 and TRBJ2-3; TRBD2 reflects the table's D call only, with no check against the DNA. TRBV1 is designated a pseudogene. The CDR3 is 16 amino acids. The CDR3 reads CTSSPDAATTTDTQYF. The CDR3 coding sequence is TGCACCAGCAGCCCAGATGCGGCGACTACCACAGATACGCAGTATTTT.

The chain joins TRBV13 to TRBJ1-4, with 8 nucleotides matching TRBD1. CDR1 and CDR2 (germline): PRHDT, FYEKMQ (reference sequence). With 5 bases clipped from V and 6 bases from J, the junction kept 8 bases outside the gene matches. CDR3 length equals 15 residues. The CDR3 nucleotides are TGTGCCAGCAGCGCCTACGGGACAGGACATGAAAAACTGTTTTTT. Translating it yields CASSAYGTGHEKLFF.

The J gene is TRBJ2-4, the V gene TRBV7-2; 9 bases align to TRBD2. The junction had 17 bases not matched to a gene; V was cut back by 5 bases and J by 15 bases. The CDR3 loop spans 15 amino acids. Germline V lookup: CDR1 SGHTA, CDR2 FQGNSA. CDR3 nucleotide sequence: TGTGCCAGCAGCCTTGCACACCATCTAGCGGGGCTCACGTACTTC. It codes for CASSLAHHLAGLTYF.

The J gene is TRBJ2-7, the V gene TRBV19; 12 nucleotides align to TRBD1. The germline gives CDR1 LNHDA, CDR2 SQIVND (reference sequence). The CDR3 loop spans 13 amino acids. V lost 9 bases to trimming and J lost 6 bases; unmatched junction nucleotides: 6. The DNA for the CDR3 is TGTGCCAGCTCCCGGGACAGGGGGCTCGAGCAGTACTTC. This codes for CASSRDRGLEQYF.